The clone carrying this T cell receptor (beta chain) was counted a few times. The V gene lost 0 bases and the J gene lost 9 bases, with 12 bases spanning the gap. Germline V gene sequence: CDR1 MNHEY, CDR2 SMNVEV (reference sequence). The CDR3 has 14 residues. The PCR ran on 60 Vbeta and 13 Jbeta primers. Measured with immunoSEQ multiplex PCR; TCRdb has only the in-frame clones, and not every one. The table includes 200,000 or so clones, 75% to 90% detected once. These data belong to a study of cytomegalovirus exposure and HLA in healthy donors. Across the study: HLA-typed donors contributed 65 million to 85 million unique TCRs, which were held in an early data release.

The origin of this receptor is a man aged 40-49 years in good health and CMV-seropositive. The chain employs TRBV27 and TRBJ1-5; a possible D gene is TRBD1 (5 bases). Sequences were obtained from PBMCs. As DNA, the CDR3 is TGTGCCAGCAGTTTATCAGAGCATCAGGGGCCCCAGCATTTT. Residues: CASSLSEHQGPQHF.